These T cell receptor beta chains were read from a single sample in a study of blood T cell repertoires in COVID-19. The assay was immunoSEQ multiplex PCR, and TCRdb's table has in-frame clones only and misses some. The data show roughly 200,000 clones, about four fifths seen once. The sample consisted of peripheral blood. Receptors were obtained from a middle-aged woman with COVID-19, enrolled during active disease. The conserved cysteine and the conserved F or W are not part of the CDR3 here.

11	TRBV9	TRBJ2-7	ASTQGQGGEQY
14	TRBV6-6	TRBJ2-1	ASSYSGGTKGNEQF
11	TRBV2	TRBJ1-2	ASSEPGNYGYT
12	TRBV30	TRBJ1-3	AWSVGATGNTIY
12	TRBV6-1	TRBJ1-1	ASSESPTDTKAF
12	TRBV6-5	TRBJ1-5	ASDSGYSNQPQH
14	TRBV19	TRBJ2-1	ASTLTHGGSYNEQF
15	TRBV21-1	TRBJ2-4	ASSYSSGGSGKNIQY
10	TRBV18	TRBJ2-7	ASSPQSYEQY
11	TRBV6-5	TRBJ1-2	ASRTGGNYGYT
11	TRBV10-3	TRBJ1-4	AISSGPGEKLF
14	TRBV27	TRBJ2-5	ASIYVPVQVIETQY
10	TRBV3-1/TRBV3-2	TRBJ2-1	ASSLPGGEQF
11	TRBV3-1/TRBV3-2	TRBJ1-1	ASSPRENTEAF
12	TRBV4-1	TRBJ2-7	ASSPGDRNYEQY
12	TRBV9	TRBJ1-6	ASSVSTGPQPLH
10	TRBV27	TRBJ2-7	ASRRVQGEQY
13	TRBV7-2	TRBJ2-6	ASSQDMSGANVLT
12	TRBV25-1	TRBJ1-5	ASQGWTGHQPQH
13	TRBV13	TRBJ2-7	ASSFLRDGAYEQY
12	TRBV5-6	TRBJ2-3	ASSEQGRGDTQY
12	TRBV6-5	TRBJ1-1	ASSYRPLSTEAF
10	TRBV29-1	TRBJ1-2	SVGAGSYGYT
14	TRBV5-6	TRBJ2-7	ASSLGWGTGTYEQY
13	TRBV5-1	TRBJ2-7	ASSFTGGPPYEQY
13	TRBV7-9	TRBJ1-5	ASSLEAGGNQPQH
12	TRBV13	TRBJ1-3	ASSLGTARNTIY
12	TRBV19	TRBJ2-1	ASTLSGRGNEQF
11	TRBV7-2	TRBJ2-5	ASSLTRGETQY
15	TRBV5-8	TRBJ2-7	ASSYAFTGLEVYEQY
10	TRBV19	TRBJ1-3	ASKTGGNTIY
12	TRBV7-3	TRBJ2-2	ASSQRGNTGELF
11	TRBV30	TRBJ1-1	AWSRGLDTEAF
14	TRBV5-4	TRBJ1-6	ASSPGQGRANSPLH
13	TRBV14	TRBJ2-7	ASSRGLAPSYEQY
12	TRBV5-6	TRBJ1-1	ASSLQGVRSEAF
11	TRBV6-5	TRBJ1-1	ASRQGGAGEAF
14	TRBV25-1	TRBJ2-1	ASSGERGSSYNEQF
12	TRBV9	TRBJ2-1	ASSVGLAGEEQF
16	TRBV21-1	TRBJ2-1	ASSKEGLAGVPYNEQF
13	TRBV21-1	TRBJ2-1	ASKSSASSYNEQF
13	TRBV27	TRBJ1-2	ASSSTGPGGYGYT
12	TRBV3-1/TRBV3-2	TRBJ2-3	ASSSWTSGDTQY
12	TRBV7-7	TRBJ2-7	ASSPRTGTAEQY
14	TRBV29-1	TRBJ2-7	SVPGLAGGHSYEQY
12	TRBV7-9	TRBJ1-2	ASSLGGANYGYT
13	TRBV18	TRBJ1-1	ASSAAAISNTEAF
12	TRBV6-6	TRBJ2-7	ASSPTGDSYEQY
15	TRBV7-9	TRBJ2-2	ASSFTGASISTGELF
10	TRBV2	TRBJ2-5	ASSREFETQY